Below, 31 T cell receptor beta chains from the same sample are listed, as sequenced in a study of CD8 T cells in Susac syndrome. Random hexamers were used to reverse transcribe the RNA input (roughly 0.5 to 1 ug). TCRdb re-called the immunoSEQ multiplex PCR reads through MiXCR, storing one row per CDR3 protein. The table shows some 200,000 distinct CDR3 sequences, with about 91% occurring only once. Sequences were obtained from CD4+ T cells from PBMCs. The source is a human donor with Susac syndrome.

This chain joins TRBV7-2 and TRBJ1-5; D is ambiguous. Trimming took off 5 bases at V and 4 bases at J, with 12 bases between the two ends. This CDR3 comprises 14 residues. Germline CDR1 SGHTA, CDR2 FQGNSA. The CDR3 here is CASSLTWGNQPQHF. CDR3 bases: TGTGCCAGCAGCCTGACTTGGGGAAATCAGCCCCAGCATTTT. Supplemented by reference TRBV7-2 and TRBJ1-5, the full variable domain reads GAGVSQSPSNKVTEKGKDVELRCDPISGHTALYWYRQSLGQGLEFLIYFQGNSAPDKSGLPSDRFSAERTGGSVSTLTIQRTQQEDSAVYLCASSLTWGNQPQHFGDGTRLSIL.

The V call is TRBV12-3 or TRBV12-4, the J call TRBJ1-4; possibly TRBD1 for D (6 bases). V was trimmed by 0 bases and J by 7 bases, leaving 12 bases between them. The CDR3 has 15 residues. The DNA of the CDR3 is TGTGCCAGCAGTTTAGCGGGGGCTGGGGGTGAAAAACTGTTTTTT. It translates to CASSLAGAGGEKLFF.

The chain couples TRBV7-8 to TRBJ2-1; 14 bases fit TRBD2. The CDR3 spans 16 residues. V gave up 1 base and J gave up 9 bases; unmatched junction bases: 5. Germline values: CDR1 SGHVS, CDR2 FQNEAQ. CDR3: CASSLVWTSGRSEQFF. Here the CDR3 DNA reads TGTGCCAGCAGCTTAGTTTGGACTAGCGGGAGGAGTGAGCAGTTCTTC.

The chain carries TRBV5-1 and TRBJ1-5; possible D gene TRBD1, 6 bases. The CDR3 is 15 residues long. The germline V gene has CDR1 SGHRS and CDR2 YFSETQ. Trimming removed 4 bases at V and 0 bases at J, with 11 bases between. The DNA for the CDR3 is TGCGCCAGCAGCCCAGGGGCAGTTAGCAATCAGCCCCAGCATTTT. Translation: CASSPGAVSNQPQHF.

The chain employs TRBV15 and TRBJ1-4; 9 bases are a match to TRBD1. Germline CDR1 reads LNHNV; CDR2 reads YYDKDF (reference sequence). The CDR3 runs 15 residues. The trim removed 0 bases at V and 5 bases at J, leaving 1 base unmatched. CDR3 coding DNA: TGTGCCACCAGCAGAGACGGGACAGGGAATGAAAAACTGTTTTTT. This gives the protein CATSRDGTGNEKLFF.

The chain carries TRBV29-1 and TRBJ2-3; D uncertain. This CDR3 comprises 14 residues. CDR1 is SQVTM, CDR2 ANQGSEA, per germline. Trimming took off 8 bases at V and 1 base at J, with 16 bases between the two ends. The CDR3 coding sequence is TGCAGCTTGTTAGGCTACCTAGGCACAGATACGCAGTATTTT. Its protein is CSLLGYLGTDTQYF.

There are a few counts of this clonotype. The chain has TRBV5-4 and TRBJ1-1, with D perhaps matching TRBD1 (6 bases). CDR3 length equals 14 residues. Trimming removed 1 base from V and 1 base from J, with 8 bases in between. CDR1 and CDR2 from the germline V gene are SGHNT and YYREEE (reference sequence). Written as DNA, the CDR3 is TGTGCCAGCAGCTTGAGGGGGGAGAACACTGAAGCTTTCTTT. It yields the protein CASSLRGENTEAFF.

DNA for the CDR3: TGTGCCAGTTCCGGGACAGGGGGGAATCAGCCCCAGCATTTT. This codes for CASSGTGGNQPQHF. The gene calls are TRBV19 and TRBJ1-5; 11 nucleotides agree with TRBD1. CDR1 LNHDA and CDR2 SQIVND come from the germline V gene (reference sequence). The length of the CDR3 is 14 residues. Trimming at V came to 8 bases and at J to 4 bases, leaving 4 bases not matched to a gene.

The J gene is TRBJ2-7, the V gene TRBV20-1, with 8 positions matching TRBD2. J gave up 1 base and V 1 base, and 6 bases lay outside the gene matches. CDR1 is DFQATT, CDR2 SNEGSKA, per germline (reference sequence). The CDR3 is 15 residues long. CDR3 loop: CSARGAGDLSYEQYF. The CDR3, as DNA: TGCAGTGCTAGAGGAGCGGGGGATCTATCCTACGAGCAGTACTTC.

The chain joins TRBV12-3 or TRBV12-4 to TRBJ2-7, with a tentative D call TRBD2 (6 bases). The CDR3 sequence is 15 residues long. Trimming removed 6 bases from V and 2 bases from J, with 17 bases in between. The CDR3 nucleotides read TGTGCCAGCAGGGCGGGGCCAGGGCGGACCTACGAGCAGTACTTC. Translated, it gives CASRAGPGRTYEQYF.

The chain joins TRBV19 to TRBJ1-2; D is unresolved. The CDR3 totals 15 residues. Trimming pared 3 bases from V and 8 bases from J, leaving 19 bases between. The germline V gene has CDR1 LNHDA and CDR2 SQIVND (reference sequence). The CDR3 protein is CASSIPTTTSGGYTF. In nucleotides, the CDR3 is TGTGCCAGTAGTATCCCGACGACCACGAGCGGGGGCTACACCTTC.

On this clonotype: One junction end does not reproduce the germline sequence, and a read error may be involved. This sequence joins TRBV7-7 and TRBJ2-7, with D possibly being TRBD2 (6 bases). Per the germline V gene, CDR1 is SSHAT and CDR2 is FNYEAQ (reference sequence). The CDR3 is 12 amino acids. CDR3 sequence reads: CASGPTVYEQYF. In DNA form, the CDR3 reads TGTGCTAGCGGTCCGACAGTCTACGAGCAGTATTTC.

The chain links TRBV6-5 to TRBJ1-1, with 7 bases lining up with TRBD1. The CDR3 totals 15 residues. The germline V gene has CDR1 MNHEY and CDR2 SVGAGI. V shed 6 bases and J 4 bases; nucleotides not matched to a gene: 11. The CDR3 reads CASRPPGGGTTEAFF. CDR3 bases: TGTGCCAGCAGGCCTCCAGGGGGGGGAACCACTGAAGCTTTCTTT.

The V call is TRBV20-1, the J call TRBJ1-1; D unresolved. The germline gives CDR1 DFQATT, CDR2 SNEGSKA (reference sequence). This CDR3 comprises 13 residues. V shed 0 bases and J shed 1 base, with 6 bases lying between them. Here the CDR3 reads CSARDRRNTEAFF. CDR3 coding DNA: TGCAGTGCTAGAGATCGGCGGAACACTGAAGCTTTCTTT.

J is TRBJ2-1 and V is TRBV15; the D gene is possibly TRBD1 (7 bases). This CDR3 is 16 amino acids long. Trimming pared 0 bases from V and 2 bases from J, leaving 11 bases between. In germline, CDR1 is LNHNV, CDR2 YYDKDF (reference sequence). Here the CDR3 reads CATSRDQGGTYNEQFF. In DNA, the CDR3 is TGTGCCACCAGCAGAGATCAGGGGGGTACCTACAATGAGCAGTTCTTC.

The rearrangement links TRBV7-9 to TRBJ1-3; possible D gene TRBD1, 5 bases. Germline assignment: CDR1 SEHNR and CDR2 FQNEAQ (reference sequence). Trimming cost V 3 bases and J 4 bases, with 13 bases left between them. This CDR3 has 15 amino acids. The CDR3 here is CASSFEGRAGNTIYF. CDR3 bases: TGTGCCAGCAGCTTTGAGGGGCGCGCGGGAAACACCATATATTTT.

In its sample, this clonotype was seen a few times. The V call is TRBV28, the J call TRBJ2-7, with D perhaps matching TRBD1 or TRBD2 (6 bases each). The CDR3 spans 14 residues. Germline V gene data show CDR1 as MDHEN and CDR2 as SYDVKM. With 5 bases removed from V and 0 bases from J, the gap between germline ends came to 11 bases. The CDR3 DNA reads as TGTGCCAGCAGTCCCCGGGGGCTCTCCTACGAGCAGTACTTC. Translated: CASSPRGLSYEQYF.

The rearrangement uses TRBV18 and TRBJ1-1; 7 bases are a match to TRBD1. Trimming removed 5 bases from V and 3 bases from J; junction bases left unmatched: 3. The CDR3 is 13 residues long. Germline CDR1 reads KGHSH; CDR2 reads LQKENI. The CDR3: CASSETGYTEAFF. In DNA form, the CDR3 reads TGTGCCAGCTCAGAGACAGGGTACACTGAAGCTTTCTTT.

The gene calls are TRBV29-1 and TRBJ1-4; D unresolved. CDR3 length: 14 residues. Germline loops: CDR1 SQVTM, CDR2 ANQGSEA. V was cut by 4 bases and J by 7 bases, with 16 bases left in between. CDR3 nucleotide sequence: TGCAGCGTTGCCACACGCGGAGGTAGTGAAAAACTGTTTTTT. Protein: CSVATRGGSEKLFF.

The chain joins TRBV27 to TRBJ2-1, with TRBD1 matching over 9 bases. V shed 3 bases and J 4 bases; nucleotides not matched to a gene: 7. Looked up from germline, CDR1 is MNHEY and CDR2 is SMNVEV (reference sequence). The CDR3 has 16 residues. CDR3 nucleotides: TGTGCCAGCAGTTTTTGGGACAGGGCATTGTACAATGAGCAGTTCTTC. This codes for CASSFWDRALYNEQFF.

The V gene is TRBV5-1, the J gene TRBJ2-3; D not certain. V dropped 0 bases and J dropped 5 bases, with 10 bases sitting between them. CDR1 SGHRS and CDR2 YFSETQ come from the germline V gene. This CDR3 spans 14 amino acids. In DNA form, the CDR3 reads TGCGCCAGCAGCTTGGGCAACGCGGAAGATACGCAGTATTTT. Translated, it gives CASSLGNAEDTQYF.

A single count supports this clonotype. The J gene is TRBJ2-7, the V gene TRBV5-4; a weak D match, TRBD2 (5 bases). Trimming stripped 5 bases from V and 2 bases from J, with 17 bases between. The CDR3 runs to 15 residues. Germline-derived CDR1 and CDR2 are SGHNT and YYREEE (reference sequence). CDR3 loop: CASRDRVSGTYEQYF. DNA for the CDR3: TGTGCCAGCAGGGATCGAGTCAGCGGAACCTACGAGCAGTACTTC.

The chain is built from TRBV18 and TRBJ2-1; 12 nucleotides agree with TRBD2. J was trimmed by 7 bases and V by 6 bases; bases with no gene match: 4. Per germline, CDR1 KGHSH and CDR2 LQKENI. The CDR3 extends over 14 amino acids. The CDR3, as DNA: TGTGCCAGCTCTTCTAGCGGGGGGGCTAATGAGCAGTTCTTC. It translates to CASSSSGGANEQFF.

The chain couples TRBV20-1 to TRBJ2-3; D could derive from TRBD1 or TRBD2 (6 bases each). CDR1 is DFQATT, CDR2 SNEGSKA, per germline (reference sequence). This CDR3 is 15 amino acids long. Trimming removed 1 base from V and 4 bases from J, with 15 bases in between. DNA for the CDR3: TGCAGTGCTAGAGGTCTGTGGGGGGCCGCAGATACGCAGTATTTT. Translated: CSARGLWGAADTQYF.

The V gene is TRBV18, the J gene TRBJ1-2; D not resolved. CDR3 length equals 11 residues. Germline CDR1 reads KGHSH; CDR2 reads LQKENI. Trimming shortened V by 3 bases and J by 6 bases, and 5 bases separated the two germline ends. This chain's CDR3 is CASSPQDGYTF. The CDR3 DNA is TGTGCCAGCTCACCGCAGGATGGCTACACCTTC.

The rearrangement uses TRBV6-6 and TRBJ1-1; D unresolved. Trimming stripped 4 bases from V and 0 bases from J, with 9 bases between. The CDR3 has 14 residues. Germline V gene data show CDR1 as MNHNY and CDR2 as SVGAGI (reference sequence). This CDR3 is CASSFSEMNTEAFF. The DNA for the CDR3 is TGTGCCAGCAGTTTCTCAGAGATGAACACTGAAGCTTTCTTT.

The gene calls are TRBV10-3 and TRBJ2-6; maybe TRBD2 (5 bases). Per germline, CDR1 ENHRY and CDR2 SYGVKD. Trimming stripped 9 bases from V and 4 bases from J, with 13 bases between. The CDR3 spans 14 residues. CDR3 amino acids: CAISRESGANVLTF. The DNA of the CDR3 is TGTGCCATTTCGAGGGAGTCCGGGGCCAACGTCCTGACTTTC.

The chain links TRBV12-3 or TRBV12-4 to TRBJ1-1; tentative D call: TRBD1 (5 bases). V lost 5 bases to trimming and J lost 8 bases, with 12 bases between them. The CDR3 loop spans 12 amino acids. The CDR3 spells CASSRGLGEAFF. In DNA, the CDR3 is TGTGCCAGCAGTCGGGGCTTGGGCGAAGCTTTCTTT.

The rearrangement uses TRBV15 and TRBJ1-4; 10 bases fit TRBD1. The CDR3 sequence is 18 residues long. From germline, CDR1 is LNHNV and CDR2 YYDKDF (reference sequence). Trimming cost V 0 bases and J 4 bases; bases outside gene matches: 8. CDR3 amino acids: CATSRDVAWTGGNEKLFF. The CDR3 DNA reads TGTGCCACCAGCAGAGATGTGGCCTGGACAGGGGGTAATGAAAAACTGTTTTTT.

The chain joins TRBV12-3 or TRBV12-4 to TRBJ2-3, with D possibly being TRBD2 (5 bases). Trimming removed 6 bases from V and 2 bases from J, with 15 bases in between. This CDR3 contains 15 residues. The CDR3 nucleotides are TGTGCCAGCAGGACAACCCTGACTACCACAGATACGCAGTATTTT. Translation: CASRTTLTTTDTQYF.

The V and J genes are TRBV7-2 and TRBJ2-5; weak D call: TRBD1 (5 bases). The length of the CDR3 is 10 residues. Per germline, CDR1 SGHTA and CDR2 FQGNSA. The germline V and J ends were trimmed by 5 bases and 13 bases, with 11 bases remaining between them. The CDR3 sequence: CASSPHRWYF. DNA for the CDR3: TGTGCCAGCAGCCCGCACAGGTGGTACTTC.